This T cell receptor (beta chain) derives from a study of blood T cell repertoires in COVID-19. Study in general: Donors in the United States, Italy and Spain gave samples during acute or convalescent COVID-19.

TCRdb keeps only in-frame clones here, not all; method: immunoSEQ multiplex PCR. Of about 24,000 clones listed, roughly 89% were seen once; the top ten hold around 30%. Per germline, CDR1 SGHRS and CDR2 YFSETQ. The CDR3 totals 16 residues. Trimming shortened V by 3 bases and J by 7 bases, and 23 bases separated the two germline ends. This clonotype originated in a woman in her 70s with active COVID-19. This chain links TRBV5-1 with TRBJ2-7; tentatively, D is TRBD2 (5 bases). Sequences were obtained from peripheral blood. The CDR3 DNA follows: TGCGCCAGCAGCTCGGGCTCCGGGTCGAGGGTTTGGGAGCAGTACTTC. Its translation: CASSSGSGSRVWEQYF.